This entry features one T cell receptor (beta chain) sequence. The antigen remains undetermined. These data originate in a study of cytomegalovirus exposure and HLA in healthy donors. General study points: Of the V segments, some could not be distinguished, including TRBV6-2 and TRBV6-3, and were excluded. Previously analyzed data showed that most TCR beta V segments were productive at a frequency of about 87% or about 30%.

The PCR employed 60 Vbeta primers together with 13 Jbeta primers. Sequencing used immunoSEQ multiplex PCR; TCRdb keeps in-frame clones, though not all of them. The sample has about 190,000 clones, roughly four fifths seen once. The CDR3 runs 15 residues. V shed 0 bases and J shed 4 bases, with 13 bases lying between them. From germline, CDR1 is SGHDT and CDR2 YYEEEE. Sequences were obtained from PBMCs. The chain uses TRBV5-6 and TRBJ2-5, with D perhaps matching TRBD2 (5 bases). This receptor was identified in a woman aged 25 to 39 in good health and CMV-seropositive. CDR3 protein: CASSLGRGRGETQYF. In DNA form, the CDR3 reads TGTGCCAGCAGCTTGGGGCGCGGGCGAGGAGAGACCCAGTACTTC. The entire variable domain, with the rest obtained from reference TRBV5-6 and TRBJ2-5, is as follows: DAGVTQSPTHLIKTRGQQVTLRCSPKSGHDTVSWYQQALGQGPQFIFQYYEEEERQRGNFPDRFSGHQFPNYSSELNVNALLLGDSALYLCASSLGRGRGETQYFGPGTRLLVL.